Following are 23 T cell receptor beta chains from one sample sequenced in a study of T cells in Graves' hyperthyroidism and ophthalmopathy. RNA transcripts provided the source from which TCR beta CDR3 regions were amplified. HTBI primers were employed in a first-round RT-PCR of the TCR CDR3. In TCRdb, the multiplex PCR reads were re-called with MiXCR into one record per CDR3 protein. Found here are roughly 24,000 distinct CDR3 sequences, around 40% of them singletons; the top ten hold approximately 10%. Sequencing input: blood. Every receptor here comes from a woman aged 30 to 39 with Graves' hyperthyroidism.

At least ten counts were recorded for this clonotype. The chain carries TRBV5-1 and TRBJ2-3; D possibly matches TRBD1 or TRBD2 (6 bases each). Trimming removed 4 bases from V and 2 bases from J, with 11 bases in between. Looked up from germline, CDR1 is SGHRS and CDR2 is YFSETQ. CDR3 size: 14 residues. The CDR3 sequence: CASSQGTLTDTQYF. For the CDR3, the DNA is TGCGCCAGCAGCCAGGGGACTCTCACAGATACGCAGTATTTT. Combining the CDR3 with reference TRBV5-1 and TRBJ2-3 gives the whole variable domain KAGVTQTPRYLIKTRGQQVTLSCSPISGHRSVSWYQQTPGQGLQFLFEYFSETQRNKGNFPGRFSGRQFSNSRSEMNVSTLELGDSALYLCASSQGTLTDTQYFGPGTRLTVL.

This clonotype was detected many times. The V gene is TRBV25-1, the J gene TRBJ1-4; 9 positions agree with TRBD1. CDR3 length: 15 amino acids. V was pared by 3 bases and J by 7 bases, with 6 bases of the junction left unmatched. The germline CDR1 and CDR2 sequences are MGHDK and SYGVNS. CDR3 nucleotide sequence: TGTGCCAGCAGTGATAACAGGGGGCCGGGTGAAAAACTGTTTTTT. It yields the protein CASSDNRGPGEKLFF.

This chain uses TRBV12-3 or TRBV12-4 with TRBJ2-1, with D uncertain. The CDR3 has 11 amino acids. Trimming pared 5 bases from V and 5 bases from J, leaving 4 bases between. CDR3 nucleotides: TGTGCCAGCAGTACAGACAATGAGCAGTTCTTC. It is translated as CASSTDNEQFF.

Turning to this clonotype: This could be a read error, since a much larger clone is one nucleotide away. The rearrangement links TRBV30 to TRBJ1-1; D not certain. Germline CDR1 is GTSNPN and CDR2 is SVGIG (reference sequence). V lost 7 bases and J 0 bases, leaving 12 bases between the germline ends. This CDR3 has 13 amino acids. CDR3 DNA sequence: TGTGCCTCGAACATTATGATGAACACTGAAGCTTTCTTT. Encoded protein: CASNIMMNTEAFF. The whole variable domain, filled in from reference TRBV30 and TRBJ1-1, reads SQTIHQWPATLVQPVGSPLSLECTVEGTSNPNLYWYRQAAGRGLQLLFYSVGIGQISSEVPQNLSASRPQDRQFILSSKKLLLSDSGFYLCASNIMMNTEAFFGQGTRLTVV.

This clonotype was counted at least ten times. V usage is TRBV27 and J usage is TRBJ1-4, with D uncertain. CDR1 and CDR2 (germline): MNHEY, SMNVEV (reference sequence). This CDR3 has 13 residues. V lost 5 bases, J lost 8 bases, and 12 bases lay in between. This CDR3 is CASSAREKEKLFF. In nucleotides, the CDR3 is TGTGCCAGCAGTGCCCGGGAAAAAGAAAAACTGTTTTTT. Using reference TRBV27 and TRBJ1-4 for the parts outside the CDR3, the full variable domain is EAQVTQNPRYLITVTGKKLTVTCSQNMNHEYMSWYRQDPGLGLRQIYYSMNVEVTDKGDVPEGYKVSRKEKRNFPLILESPSPNQTSLYFCASSAREKEKLFFGSGTQLSVL.

By proportion, this clonotype is medium-sized. The chain uses TRBV10-3 and TRBJ1-1; the D is unclear. CDR1 and CDR2 from the germline V gene are ENHRY and SYGVKD. The CDR3 runs to 13 residues. V lost 1 base to trimming and J lost 0 bases, with 3 bases between them. This chain's CDR3 is CAISEFMNTEAFF. CDR3 in DNA: TGTGCCATCAGTGAGTTTATGAACACTGAAGCTTTCTTT.

Only a few counts were recorded for this clonotype. J is TRBJ2-3 and V is TRBV6-6, with TRBD2 matching 7 bases. The CDR3 length is 14 residues. V shed 7 bases, J shed 5 bases, and the junction held 9 bases outside the gene matches. The germline V gene has CDR1 MNHNY and CDR2 SVGAGI (reference sequence). CDR3 residues: CASTGGGGGDTQYF. CDR3 nucleotides: TGTGCCAGCACCGGTGGGGGGGGTGGAGATACGCAGTATTTT.

The chain uses TRBV9 and TRBJ2-5; TRBD2 agrees at 9 bases. V was pared by 3 bases and J by 4 bases, with 1 base of the junction left unmatched. This CDR3 has 13 residues. Germline V lookup: CDR1 SGDLS, CDR2 YYNGEE. The CDR3, as DNA: TGTGCCAGCAGCGCTAGCGGGATAGAGACCCAGTACTTC. Protein: CASSASGIETQYF.

Details on this clonotype: In this CDR3 the conserved last residue, phenylalanine or tryptophan, is missing, so a read error is likely. It is unclear where the CDR3 begins or ends on the DNA, so no DNA is shown, and the CDR3 is as TCRdb lists it. The chain recombines TRBV24-1 with TRBJ1-4. The CDR3 adds up to 14 amino acids, both ends counted. CDR1 and CDR2 from the germline V gene are KGHDR and SFDVKD. Here the CDR3 reads CATSDASANEKPFS.

In the case of this clonotype: The conserved closing phenylalanine or tryptophan is absent in this CDR3, likely reflecting a read error. The CDR3 DNA reads TGTGCCAGCGGTGTCGACTCGGGGGGCTACGAGCAGTACTCC. It is translated as CASGVDSGGYEQYS. The rearrangement links TRBV6-1 to TRBJ2-7; 7 positions match TRBD2. With 8 bases clipped from V and 3 bases from J, the junction kept 10 bases outside the gene matches. Germline-derived CDR1 and CDR2 are MNHNS and SASEGT. The CDR3 has 14 residues.

The chain recombines TRBV5-4 with TRBJ2-5, with 13 bases lining up with TRBD2. CDR3 length equals 17 residues. V trimming: 1 base; J trimming: 5 bases; junction bases outside the gene matches: 8. The germline V gene encodes CDR1 SGHNT and CDR2 YYREEE (reference sequence). The CDR3 region has the DNA TGTGCCAGCAGCTTGATCGGACTAGCGGGAGTAGGGGAGACCCAGTACTTC. Translated, it gives CASSLIGLAGVGETQYF.

Remarks on this clonotype: One base away lies a much larger clone, so this may be a sequencing read error. The chain recombines TRBV27 with TRBJ2-7; D is unclear. The CDR3 extends over 15 amino acids. Germline CDR1 is MNHEY and CDR2 is SMNVEV (reference sequence). V lost 6 bases and J lost 7, with 22 bases in between. In DNA form, the CDR3 reads TGTGCCAGCAGCAGTATTGAGAGCTTGAGTAGGGAGCAGTACTTC. This translates into CASSSIESLSREQYF.

This clonotype appeared many times. This chain uses TRBV5-8 with TRBJ2-7, with TRBD2 identical over 14 bases. Trimming at V came to 4 bases and at J to 2 bases, leaving 5 bases not matched to a gene. The CDR3 contains 16 residues. The germline V gene has CDR1 SGHTS and CDR2 YDEGEE. The CDR3 coding sequence is TGTGCCAGCAGCCTAGGGACTAGCGGGAGACCCTACGAGCAGTACTTC. Its translation: CASSLGTSGRPYEQYF.

In its sample, this clonotype was seen a few times. The V gene is TRBV20-1, the J gene TRBJ2-1; D is perhaps TRBD2 (5 bases). CDR1 DFQATT and CDR2 SNEGSKA come from the germline V gene (reference sequence). CDR3 length equals 14 residues. V was clipped by 6 bases and J by 12 bases, with 24 bases between them. CDR3 nucleotides: TGCAGTGCCGCGGGTGGGGAAGGCACAGATACGCAGTTCTTC. Its translation: CSAAGGEGTDTQFF.

This clonotype occurred many times. The chain carries TRBV7-8 and TRBJ1-2; D call uncertain. CDR1 and CDR2 from the germline V gene are SGHVS and FQNEAQ. The length of the CDR3 is 15 residues. Deletions cut 0 bases from V and 8 bases from J, with 16 bases between. CDR3 DNA sequence: TGTGCCAGCAGCTTAGCCCCCCGGCAGTCGGGGGGCTACACCTTC. Its protein product is CASSLAPRQSGGYTF.

The chain carries TRBV10-1 and TRBJ2-7; TRBD1 is a possible D gene (5 bases). The CDR3 is 13 amino acids. Germline CDR1 and CDR2: WNHNN and SYGVQD (reference sequence). V lost 6 bases to trimming and J lost 1 base, with 10 bases between them. The CDR3 coding sequence is TGCGCCAGCAGCCAGGGCGGTTCCTACGAGCAGTACTTC. Translated, it gives CASSQGGSYEQYF.

The genes are TRBV2 and TRBJ2-5; 13 bases agree with TRBD2. V was pared by 1 base and J by 2 bases, with 4 bases of the junction left unmatched. The germline CDR1 and CDR2 sequences are SNHLY and FYNNEI. This CDR3 has 17 residues. Written as DNA, the CDR3 is TGTGCCAGCAGTGAAGAGTGGGGACTAGCGGGACAAGAGACCCAGTACTTC. Residues: CASSEEWGLAGQETQYF.

Comments on this clonotype: As the CDR3 is not closed by the conserved phenylalanine or tryptophan, this likely results from a read error. The rearrangement links TRBV28 to TRBJ1-1; D is unclear. The V and J ends lost 6 bases and 4 bases respectively, with 6 bases between them. CDR3 length: 11 residues. CDR1 and CDR2 from the germline V gene are MDHEN and SYDVKM. CDR3 in DNA: TGTGCCAGCAGCCTCGGCACTGAAGCTTTCCTT. This gives the protein CASSLGTEAFL.

The chain combines TRBV2 with TRBJ2-7, with 9 bases lining up with TRBD2. V lost 4 bases and J lost 4; bases outside the gene matches: 2. The germline V gene has CDR1 SNHLY and CDR2 FYNNEI. The CDR3 has 13 residues. The CDR3 sequence is CASSGGLAYEQYF. CDR3 coding DNA: TGTGCCAGCAGTGGCGGACTAGCGTACGAGCAGTACTTC.

As for this clonotype: The junction departs from germline at one end; a sequencing error may be responsible. The rearrangement joins TRBV2 to TRBJ1-2; TRBD1 matches 7 bases. The CDR3 extends over 14 amino acids. Germline V CDR1 and CDR2: SNHLY, FYNNEI. The CDR3 nucleotides are TGTGCCAATACACAGGGGCCGAATAACTATGACTACACCTTC. It specifies CANTQGPNNYDYTF.

This sequence joins TRBV20-1 and TRBJ2-1, with TRBD2 matching 13 bases. CDR1 DFQATT and CDR2 SNEGSKA come from the germline V gene (reference sequence). V shed 5 bases and J 7 bases; nucleotides not matched to a gene: 5. This CDR3 is 14 amino acids long. The CDR3 region is CSAQGLAGVNEQFF. In DNA, the CDR3 is TGCAGTGCTCAAGGACTAGCGGGAGTAAATGAGCAGTTCTTC.

The chain joins TRBV29-1 to TRBJ1-1, with a weak D call TRBD1 (6 bases). This CDR3 contains 16 residues. Germline CDR1 reads SQVTM; CDR2 reads ANQGSEA. The V end lost 4 bases, the J end lost 1 base, and 19 bases lay between the germline ends. DNA of the CDR3: TGCAGCGTTGTCACGGGAGGGGGTAAATGGAACACTGAAGCTTTCTTT. This codes for CSVVTGGGKWNTEAFF.

The V and J genes are TRBV30 and TRBJ2-3; 8 bases agree with TRBD1. Germline CDR1 is GTSNPN and CDR2 is SVGIG (reference sequence). This CDR3 is 15 amino acids long. V lost 1 base and J lost 0; bases outside the gene matches: 3. CDR3 sequence: CAWSDWTGSTDTQYF. The CDR3 bases are TGTGCCTGGAGTGACTGGACAGGGAGCACAGATACGCAGTATTTT.